The text below deals with one T cell receptor beta chain. What this receptor recognizes is not known. No quality values exist for individual bases; no much larger clone is one base distant. RNA was extracted using the RNeasy kit, and roughly 0.5 to 1 ug of the RNA was reverse transcribed with random hexamers. The immunoSEQ multiplex PCR assay, which covers 54 Vbeta and 13 Jbeta segments, was used to amplify TCR beta CDR3 regions. To correct PCR amplification bias, a synthetic template baseline was used for both primer optimization and computational correction. Per the authors' processing: Reads were annotated to V, D and J genes per IMGT and analyzed with immunoSEQ Analyzer, keeping only productive sequences. Clonality was computed as one minus Shannon entropy normalized by log2 of the number of productive unique sequences. For each patient and control, public and private clones were evaluated within the 100 most prevalent clones. Susac-specific clones were defined as absent from healthy and MS cohorts, over a thousand published viral clones and other ImmuneACCESS disease sequences. TCRdb reprocessing: public reads trimmed at Q25 with fastp, clones called with MiXCR, in-frame beta chains kept. Merged by CDR3 protein, the rows form single entries marked with the most common genes and DNA. None of the V and J calls come from the authors' own analysis; TCRdb made them. The sample table holds about 130,000 distinct CDR3 sequences, of which roughly 94% were seen once. The ten top clones hold approximately 0.13% of the sample.

Peripheral blood CD8+ and CD4+ T cells from healthy donors, Susac syndrome patients and multiple sclerosis patients were profiled by high-throughput TCR beta sequencing. Multiple sclerosis controls were treatment-naive patients with stable or active relapsing-remitting disease fulfilling revised McDonald criteria. CD8+ TEMRA cells were enriched by FACS, while bulk CD8+ and CD4+ T cells were purified by magnetic negative isolation. Blood was collected in EDTA tubes and processed within 24 hours, with PBMCs isolated through density gradient centrifugation. PBMCs intended for TCR sequencing were cryopreserved in liquid nitrogen and were subsequently thawed in a 37 degrees C water bath. The sorted or isolated CD4+, CD8+ and CD8+ TEMRA cells had a purity of 90% or higher. This sample stems from a study of CD8 T cells in Susac syndrome (dated by TCRdb to the late 2010s). About the investigation overall: Whether CD8+ T cell activation and differentiation in Susac syndrome was antigen driven was tested using repertoire sequencing.

CDR1 and CDR2 are drawn from the germline V gene: MNHNS, SASEGT. Counted from cysteine to phenylalanine, this CDR3 has 15 amino acids. Just CDR3 DNA is preserved here, 45 bases in frame from base 1. The junction shows trimming of 5 bases on V and 0 bases on J, and the gene matches do not reach 5 bases of it. Broad study findings and their caveats: The study acknowledged that relatively few individuals were included in the TCR sequencing and HLA analysis.

This clonotype was obtained from a human donor with multiple sclerosis. Sequences were obtained from CD4+ T cells from PBMCs. Recombination connected TRBV6-1 to TRBJ2-3, with TRBD1 matching 7 junction bases. The DNA sequence reads TGTGCCAGCAGTCAAACAGGGGCCAGCACAGATACGCAGTATTTT. Its protein reads: CASSQTGASTDTQYF.